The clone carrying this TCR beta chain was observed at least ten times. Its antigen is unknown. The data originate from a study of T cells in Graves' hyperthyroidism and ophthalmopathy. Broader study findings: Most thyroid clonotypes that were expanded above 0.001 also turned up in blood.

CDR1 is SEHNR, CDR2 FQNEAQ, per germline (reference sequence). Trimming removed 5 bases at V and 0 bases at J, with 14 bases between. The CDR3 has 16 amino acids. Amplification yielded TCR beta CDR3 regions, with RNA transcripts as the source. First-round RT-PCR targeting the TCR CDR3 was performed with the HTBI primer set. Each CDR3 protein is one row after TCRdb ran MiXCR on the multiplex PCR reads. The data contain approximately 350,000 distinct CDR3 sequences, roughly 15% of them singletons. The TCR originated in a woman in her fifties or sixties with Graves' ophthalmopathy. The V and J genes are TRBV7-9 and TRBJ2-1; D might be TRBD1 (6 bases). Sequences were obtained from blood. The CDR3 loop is CASSRATGSSYNEQFF. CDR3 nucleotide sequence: TGTGCCAGCAGCCGAGCCACAGGGAGCTCCTACAATGAGCAGTTCTTC.